The entry that follows covers one T cell receptor (beta chain) sequence. The data were obtained in a study of blood T cell repertoires in COVID-19. The assay was immunoSEQ multiplex PCR, and TCRdb's table has in-frame clones only and misses some. The table records under 150,000 clones, over 85% of them present only once. Sequencing was performed on peripheral blood. The origin of this receptor is a man aged 50-60 years with active COVID-19.

The CDR3 protein is CAWRRQVDRAFF. The CDR3 DNA reads as TGTGCCTGGCGACGACAGGTCGATCGGGCTTTCTTT. V and J are TRBV30 and TRBJ1-1; tentatively, D is TRBD1 (6 bases). Germline values: CDR1 GTSNPN, CDR2 SVGIG (reference sequence). CDR3 length equals 12 residues. Trimming cost V 5 bases and J 11 bases, with 18 bases left between them.